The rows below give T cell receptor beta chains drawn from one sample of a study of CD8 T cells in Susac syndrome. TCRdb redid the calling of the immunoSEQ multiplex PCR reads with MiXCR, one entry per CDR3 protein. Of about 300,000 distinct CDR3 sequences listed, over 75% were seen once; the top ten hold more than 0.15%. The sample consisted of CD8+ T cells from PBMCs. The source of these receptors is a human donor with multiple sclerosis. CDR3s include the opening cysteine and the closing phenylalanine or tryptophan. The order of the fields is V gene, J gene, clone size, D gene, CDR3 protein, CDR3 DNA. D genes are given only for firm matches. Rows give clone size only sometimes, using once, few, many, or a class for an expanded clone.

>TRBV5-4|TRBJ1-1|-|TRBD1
CASSLGTGFFNTEAFF
TGTGCCAGCAGCTTGGGGACAGGATTTTTTAACACTGAAGCTTTCTTT
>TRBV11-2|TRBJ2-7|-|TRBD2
CASVGSGLAGDMHEQYF
TGTGCCAGCGTGGGGAGCGGACTAGCGGGAGATATGCACGAGCAGTACTTC
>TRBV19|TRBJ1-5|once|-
CASMAGFNQPQHF
TGTGCCAGTATGGCAGGGTTCAATCAGCCCCAGCATTTT
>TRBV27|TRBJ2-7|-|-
CSTSSGTYEQYF
TGTTCTACGAGTAGCGGAACCTACGAGCAGTACTTC
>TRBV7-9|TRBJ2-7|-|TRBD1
CASSPGQGSSYEQYF
TGTGCCAGCAGCCCTGGACAGGGGTCCTCCTACGAGCAGTACTTC
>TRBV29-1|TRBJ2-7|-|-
CSVEGGKAPYEQYF
TGCAGCGTTGAGGGCGGGAAAGCTCCCTACGAGCAGTACTTC
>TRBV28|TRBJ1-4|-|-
CASNPDSFYEKLFF
TGTGCCAGCAACCCGGACAGTTTTTATGAAAAACTGTTTTTT
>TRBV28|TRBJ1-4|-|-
CASRVQGGGEKLFF
TGTGCCAGCAGGGTTCAGGGTGGCGGTGAAAAACTGTTTTTT
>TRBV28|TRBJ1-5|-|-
CASSLNREQPQHF
TGTGCCAGCAGTCTCAATAGAGAGCAGCCCCAGCATTTT
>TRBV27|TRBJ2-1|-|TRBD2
CASSLWASGGPSYNEQFF
TGTGCCAGCAGTTTATGGGCTAGCGGGGGGCCCTCCTACAATGAGCAGTTCTTC
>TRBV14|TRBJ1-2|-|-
CASSQDRNYGYTF
TGTGCCAGCAGCCAAGACAGGAACTATGGCTACACCTTC
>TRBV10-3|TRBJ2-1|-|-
CAISGRNEQFF
TGTGCCATCAGTGGTAGGAATGAGCAGTTCTTC
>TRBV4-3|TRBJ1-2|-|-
CASSQAGDPYGYTF
TGCGCCAGCAGCCAAGCCGGGGACCCCTATGGCTACACCTTC
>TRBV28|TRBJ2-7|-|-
CATRDPSLSYEQYF
TGTGCCACCCGGGACCCCTCCCTCTCCTACGAGCAGTACTTC
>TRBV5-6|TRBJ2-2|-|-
CASSWTNAPGELFF
TGTGCCAGCAGCTGGACGAACGCGCCCGGGGAGCTGTTTTTT
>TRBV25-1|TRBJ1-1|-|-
CASSEGGPAEAFF
TGTGCCAGCAGTGAAGGGGGGCCCGCTGAAGCTTTCTTT
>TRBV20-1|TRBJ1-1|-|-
CSARGRVGTEAFF
TGCAGTGCTAGAGGCAGGGTTGGCACTGAAGCTTTCTTT
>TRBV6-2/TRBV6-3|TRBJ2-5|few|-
CASSYNLLQETQYF
TGTGCCAGCAGTTACAACCTACTCCAAGAGACCCAGTACTTC
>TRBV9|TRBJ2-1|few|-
CASSVAGYNEQFF
TGTGCCAGCAGCGTAGCTGGGTACAATGAGCAGTTCTTC
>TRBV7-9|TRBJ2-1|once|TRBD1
CASRFGTGHNEQFF
TGTGCCAGCAGGTTTGGGACAGGTCACAATGAGCAGTTCTTC
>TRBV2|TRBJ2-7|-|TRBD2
CASRDSGSYEQYF
TGTGCCAGCAGAGACAGCGGGAGCTACGAGCAGTACTTC